Listed here are 32 T cell receptor beta chains from one sample, sequenced in a study of blood T cell repertoires in COVID-19. TCRdb keeps only in-frame clones here, not all; method: immunoSEQ multiplex PCR. The sample has 400,000 to 550,000 clones, 70% to 90% seen once. The sample comprised PBMCs or T cells enriched from blood (not recorded which). These TCRs come from a woman between 18 and 29 years old with acute COVID-19.

The chain links TRBV5-1 to TRBJ2-7; D not resolved. The CDR3 loop spans 11 amino acids. The V gene's germline CDR1 is SGHRS and CDR2 YFSETQ. V was shortened by 2 bases and J by 6 bases, with 6 bases between the two germline ends. The DNA of the CDR3 is TGCGCCAGCAGCTTCGACACCGAGCAGTACTTC. It codes for CASSFDTEQYF.

V usage is TRBV9 and J usage is TRBJ2-4, with D tentatively TRBD1 (6 bases). From germline, CDR1 is SGDLS and CDR2 YYNGEE. The V and J ends lost 4 bases and 6 bases respectively, with 17 bases between them. The CDR3 runs 15 residues. DNA of the CDR3: TGTGCCAGCAGCCCGACAGGAGGTTTCGGAAACATTCAGTACTTC. Translating it yields CASSPTGGFGNIQYF.

The gene calls are TRBV21-1 and TRBJ1-5; TRBD1 was called by the table and not checked on the DNA. TRBV21-1 is recorded as a pseudogene. The CDR3 contains 16 residues. CDR3 bases: TGTGCCAGCAGCCTCCGGGGACATAATAGCAATCAGCCCCAGCATTTT. Translating gives CASSLRGHNSNQPQHF.

V gene TRBV5-1 combines with J gene TRBJ2-5; 12 nucleotides match TRBD2. Trimming took 6 bases from V and 5 from J; bases not matched to a gene: 8. In germline, CDR1 is SGHRS, CDR2 YFSETQ. This CDR3 spans 15 amino acids. This CDR3 is CASILTTSGGETQYF. The CDR3 nucleotides are TGCGCCAGCATCCTAACGACTAGCGGGGGTGAGACCCAGTACTTC.

The genes are TRBV9 and TRBJ1-6, with 7 bases aligning to TRBD1. The length of the CDR3 is 17 residues. V lost 3 bases and J lost 0; bases outside the gene matches: 6. Germline CDR1 and CDR2: SGDLS and YYNGEE. The CDR3 loop is CASSAGQESSYNSPLHF. The CDR3 coding sequence is TGTGCCAGCAGCGCTGGACAGGAGAGCTCCTATAATTCACCCCTCCACTTT.

This clone was seen a handful of times. The V gene is TRBV14, the J gene TRBJ1-5; unclear D gene. The germline CDR1 and CDR2 sequences are SGHDN and FVKESK. Trimming left V 1 base short and J 0 bases short, with 10 bases between. The CDR3 is made up of 16 amino acids. The CDR3 region is CASSQVRSLSNQPQHF. The CDR3 DNA is TGTGCCAGCAGCCAAGTTCGTAGCCTTAGCAATCAGCCCCAGCATTTT.

This rearrangement joins TRBV5-6 to TRBJ1-3; D is undetermined. The germline V and J ends were trimmed by 5 bases and 2 bases, with 14 bases remaining between them. Germline V lookup: CDR1 SGHDT, CDR2 YYEEEE. There are 15 residues in the CDR3. CDR3 coding DNA: TGTGCCAGCAGTTCGGGGATTGGTACTGGAAACACCATATATTTT. Its protein product is CASSSGIGTGNTIYF. The whole variable domain, filled in from reference TRBV5-6 and TRBJ1-3, reads DAGVTQSPTHLIKTRGQQVTLRCSPKSGHDTVSWYQQALGQGPQFIFQYYEEEERQRGNFPDRFSGHQFPNYSSELNVNALLLGDSALYLCASSSGIGTGNTIYFGEGSWLTVV.

V gene TRBV2 combines with J gene TRBJ1-2, with a tentative D call TRBD1 (5 bases). Trimming stripped 4 bases from V and 7 bases from J, with 16 bases between. Germline V gene data show CDR1 as SNHLY and CDR2 as FYNNEI. The CDR3 covers 14 residues. CDR3 DNA sequence: TGTGCCAGCAGTGTAGACAGATTCGACGGTGGCTACACCTTC. This sequence encodes CASSVDRFDGGYTF.

V and J are TRBV5-1 and TRBJ2-1, with TRBD2 matching over 8 bases. The V and J ends lost 1 base and 15 bases, in that order; junction bases with no gene match: 12. Germline-derived CDR1 and CDR2 are SGHRS and YFSETQ. The CDR3 extends over 14 amino acids. CDR3 nucleotide sequence: TGCGCCAGCAGCTTGACAGCGGGAGCGGCCGTACGGTTCTTC. Translation: CASSLTAGAAVRFF.

This chain links TRBV27 with TRBJ1-1; D is uncertain. CDR3 length: 14 residues. In germline, CDR1 is MNHEY, CDR2 SMNVEV (reference sequence). V gave up 6 bases and J gave up 0 bases, with 11 bases separating them. Here the CDR3 DNA reads TGTGCCAGCAGACCTCAGGCCCTGAACACTGAAGCTTTCTTT. Translating gives CASRPQALNTEAFF.

This clone is a singleton in its sample. The chain recombines TRBV6-5 with TRBJ2-1, with D possibly TRBD1 on 6 matching bases. The CDR3 covers 15 residues. Germline V CDR1 and CDR2: MNHEY, SVGAGI. Trimming shortened V by 6 bases and J by 2 bases, and 14 bases separated the two germline ends. This chain's CDR3 is CASRPGTPTYNEQFF. DNA for the CDR3: TGTGCCAGCAGGCCCGGGACACCCACCTACAATGAGCAGTTCTTC.

A single count supports this clone. The chain combines TRBV9 with TRBJ1-1, with D unclear. The CDR3 extends over 12 amino acids. V was pared by 2 bases and J by 7 bases, with 9 bases between. Germline CDR1 reads SGDLS; CDR2 reads YYNGEE. The CDR3 nucleotides are TGTGCCAGCAGCGTTTCAGGAGGTGAAGCTTTCTTT. Translated: CASSVSGGEAFF.

This chain uses TRBV7-9 with TRBJ2-2; D is possibly TRBD1 (5 bases). The germline gives CDR1 SEHNR, CDR2 FQNEAQ (reference sequence). The CDR3 contains 14 residues. Trimming stripped 4 bases from V and 3 bases from J, with 9 bases between. Here the CDR3 reads CASSSQGDTGELFF. Written as DNA, the CDR3 is TGTGCCAGCAGCTCTCAGGGTGACACCGGGGAGCTGTTTTTT. Supplemented by reference TRBV7-9 and TRBJ2-2, the full variable domain reads DTGVSQNPRHKITKRGQNVTFRCDPISEHNRLYWYRQTLGQGPEFLTYFQNEAQLEKSRLLSDRFSAERPKGSFSTLEIQRTEQGDSAMYLCASSSQGDTGELFFGEGSRLTVL.

The gene calls are TRBV10-3 and TRBJ2-1; the D is unclear. With 10 bases removed from V and 8 bases from J, the gap between germline ends came to 12 bases. Looked up from germline, CDR1 is ENHRY and CDR2 is SYGVKD. The CDR3 is 11 residues long. The CDR3 loop reads CATSELDEQFF. Written as DNA, the CDR3 is TGTGCCACCTCTGAGTTGGATGAGCAGTTCTTC.

The rearrangement joins TRBV4-3 to TRBJ2-7; 7 bases match TRBD1. The CDR3 has 14 residues. J gave up 6 bases and V 1 base, and 6 bases lay outside the gene matches. Per the germline V gene, CDR1 is LGHNA and CDR2 is YSLEER. The CDR3 nucleotides read TGCGCCAGCAGCCAAGTGTTACAGGGGCGCGAGCAGTACTTC. Its translation is CASSQVLQGREQYF.

V is TRBV4-2 and J is TRBJ2-2; no definite D call. The CDR3 length is 19 residues. V was trimmed by 0 bases and J by 0 bases, leaving 17 bases between them. Germline V gives CDR1 LGHNA, CDR2 YNFKEQ. The CDR3 coding sequence is TGTGCCAGCAGCCAAGAAGACGGCCGGCAGGAACCGAACACCGGGGAGCTGTTTTTT. Translation: CASSQEDGRQEPNTGELFF.

V is TRBV9 and J is TRBJ1-1; D gene uncertain. The ends were cut back, 1 base at V and 0 bases at J, with 28 bases in the middle. This CDR3 has 21 amino acids. Germline-derived CDR1 and CDR2 are SGDLS and YYNGEE. The CDR3 bases are TGTGCCAGCAGCGTACCCAATCTTCCACCCGATTCGACTGCCATGAACACTGAAGCTTTCTTT. Residues: CASSVPNLPPDSTAMNTEAFF.

The J gene is TRBJ2-1, the V gene TRBV11-2; 9 nucleotides line up with TRBD2. This CDR3 is built from 19 residues. Germline CDR1 SGHAT, CDR2 FQNNGV. V trimming: 1 base; J trimming: 12 bases; junction bases outside the gene matches: 22. This CDR3 is CASSLGLPLLAGEGSAQFF. In DNA form, the CDR3 reads TGTGCCAGCAGCTTAGGGCTTCCCTTGTTAGCGGGGGAGGGGTCGGCGCAGTTCTTC.

The V and J genes are TRBV7-6 and TRBJ2-5; D might be TRBD1 (5 bases). Germline V gene lookup returns CDR1 SGHVS and CDR2 FNYEAQ. Trimming removed 1 base from V and 0 bases from J, with 9 bases in between. The CDR3 runs to 15 residues. This chain's CDR3 is CASSLEQGNQETQYF. The CDR3 coding sequence is TGTGCCAGCAGCTTAGAGCAGGGTAACCAAGAGACCCAGTACTTC. Drawing the rest from reference TRBV7-6 and TRBJ2-5, the complete variable domain is GAGVSQSPRYKVTKRGQDVALRCDPISGHVSLYWYRQALGQGPEFLTYFNYEAQQDKSGLPNDRFSAERPEGSISTLTIQRTEQRDSAMYRCASSLEQGNQETQYFGPGTRLLVL.

The V call is TRBV2, the J call TRBJ2-7; 10 bases align to TRBD1. Per the germline V gene, CDR1 is SNHLY and CDR2 is FYNNEI. The V segment lost 4 bases and the J segment 0 bases; nucleotides outside the gene matches: 6. CDR3 length equals 16 residues. In DNA form, the CDR3 reads TGTGCCAGCAGTGGACAGGGGGCTCTCAGCTCCTACGAGCAGTACTTC. Protein sequence: CASSGQGALSSYEQYF.

The V gene is TRBV11-2, the J gene TRBJ2-7; 7 bases fit TRBD1. Germline V gives CDR1 SGHAT, CDR2 FQNNGV. CDR3 length equals 15 residues. J lost 1 base, V lost 5 bases, and 8 bases had no gene match. CDR3 nucleotides: TGTGCCAGCAGCCGGGGACAGTCGATATCCTACGAGCAGTACTTC. This sequence encodes CASSRGQSISYEQYF.

In regard to this clone: Other DNA variants within this sample encode the same CDR3. The V gene is TRBV7-9, the J gene TRBJ1-5; D not certain. Trimming stripped 4 bases from V and 5 bases from J, with 6 bases between. Germline V gene data show CDR1 as SEHNR and CDR2 as FQNEAQ (reference sequence). The CDR3 extends over 12 amino acids. In DNA form, the CDR3 reads TGTGCCAGCAGCTCAGGTGATCAGCCCCAGCATTTT. Protein: CASSSGDQPQHF.

The gene calls are TRBV7-2 and TRBJ1-1; unclear D gene. Trimming pared 0 bases from V and 9 bases from J, leaving 8 bases between. This CDR3 spans 12 amino acids. Germline lookup yields CDR1 SGHTA and CDR2 FQGNSA. The CDR3 loop reads CASSLATLQAFF. CDR3 in DNA: TGTGCCAGCAGCTTAGCGACACTCCAAGCTTTCTTT. The full variable domain, with the rest looked up from reference TRBV7-2 and TRBJ1-1, is GAGVSQSPSNKVTEKGKDVELRCDPISGHTALYWYRQSLGQGLEFLIYFQGNSAPDKSGLPSDRFSAERTGGSVSTLTIQRTQQEDSAVYLCASSLATLQAFFGQGTRLTVV.

The chain recombines TRBV5-1 with TRBJ2-2, with 9 bases aligning to TRBD1. Germline assignment: CDR1 SGHRS and CDR2 YFSETQ. V was pared by 1 base and J by 5 bases, with 6 bases of the junction left unmatched. The CDR3 runs 16 residues. The CDR3 DNA follows: TGCGCCAGCAGCTTGATAGGACAGGGGAGAACCGGGGAGCTGTTTTTT. As protein: CASSLIGQGRTGELFF.

This chain links TRBV4-3 with TRBJ2-1; 7 positions agree with TRBD2. The CDR3 totals 15 residues. In germline, CDR1 is LGHNA, CDR2 YSLEER. V dropped 3 bases and J dropped 5; count of bases not matched to a gene: 7. Written as DNA, the CDR3 is TGCGCCAGCAGCCACAGACTAGCCAGAAACAATGAGCAGTTCTTC. Its protein is CASSHRLARNNEQFF.

This clone was detected only once. This chain links TRBV11-2 with TRBJ2-7, with D possibly being TRBD2 (6 bases). V lost 5 bases and J 0 bases, leaving 11 bases between the germline ends. The CDR3 covers 14 residues. Germline V lookup: CDR1 SGHAT, CDR2 FQNNGV. The CDR3 is CASSPRDFSYEQYF. CDR3 nucleotides: TGTGCCAGCAGCCCGCGGGACTTCTCCTACGAGCAGTACTTC.

V and J are TRBV7-2 and TRBJ2-7; 9 nucleotides match TRBD2. Germline-derived CDR1 and CDR2 are SGHTA and FQGNSA. With 3 bases clipped from V and 4 bases from J, the junction kept 7 bases outside the gene matches. The CDR3 sequence is 15 residues long. The CDR3 reads CASSFRASGDYEQYF. The CDR3 DNA reads as TGTGCCAGCAGCTTCCGGGCTAGCGGGGATTACGAGCAGTACTTC.

V and J are TRBV19 and TRBJ2-5; TRBD2 matches 12 bases. After removal of 6 bases from V and 1 base from J, the junction contained 3 bases not matched to a gene. The CDR3 is made up of 15 amino acids. Germline values: CDR1 LNHDA, CDR2 SQIVND (reference sequence). CDR3 amino acids: CASSPTSGGQETQYF. CDR3 coding DNA: TGTGCCAGTAGCCCGACTAGCGGGGGCCAAGAGACCCAGTACTTC.

The V call is TRBV5-1, the J call TRBJ2-7; 7 positions agree with TRBD2. The germline gives CDR1 SGHRS, CDR2 YFSETQ. J lost 4 bases, V lost 4 bases, and 8 bases had no gene match. CDR3 length equals 14 residues. The CDR3 sequence: CASSEGGSLYEQYF. Here the CDR3 DNA reads TGCGCCAGCAGCGAGGGCGGGAGCTTGTACGAGCAGTACTTC.

The V gene is TRBV7-6, the J gene TRBJ2-1; D ambiguous. CDR3 length: 11 amino acids. V gave up 6 bases and J gave up 10 bases, with 10 bases separating them. In germline, CDR1 is SGHVS, CDR2 FNYEAQ. CDR3 sequence: CASSTEWEQFF. The CDR3 DNA follows: TGTGCCAGCAGTACTGAGTGGGAGCAGTTCTTC.

This chain links TRBV13 with TRBJ2-7; D remains ambiguous. This CDR3 has 13 amino acids. Trimming cost V 4 bases and J 4 bases, with 11 bases left between them. CDR1 and CDR2 (germline): PRHDT, FYEKMQ (reference sequence). The CDR3 DNA reads TGTGCCAGCAGCTCGGGTTCCTATTACGAGCAGTACTTC. Protein sequence: CASSSGSYYEQYF.

The rearrangement uses TRBV7-9 and TRBJ1-5; D is possibly TRBD1 (5 bases). The germline gives CDR1 SEHNR, CDR2 FQNEAQ (reference sequence). The length of the CDR3 is 15 residues. V gave up 4 bases and J gave up 0 bases, with 10 bases separating them. The CDR3 reads CASSSDIYSNQPQHF. The CDR3 DNA follows: TGTGCCAGCAGCTCGGACATCTATAGCAATCAGCCCCAGCATTTT.